Described below is a single T cell receptor (beta chain) sequence and its context. This entry comes from a study of blood T cell repertoires in COVID-19. About the research overall: Acute and convalescent COVID-19 samples came from the United States, Italy and Spain. PBMCs, B-cell-depleted T cells, or T cells were the source of the cDNA or gDNA that made up the material.

In the original processing: Amplification of reference gene primers was used by the study to estimate nucleated cell counts. Here immunoSEQ multiplex PCR was the method, and the copy in TCRdb shows in-frame clones only, minus some. The V and J calls and clone size are taken from that table; D and trimming were inferred from the DNA. The sample carries about 270,000 clones, approximately 81% recorded once. J gave up 8 bases and V 5 bases, and 7 bases lay outside the gene matches. This CDR3 comprises 15 residues. Germline V gene sequence: CDR1 LGHNA, CDR2 YSLEER. Sequenced material: peripheral blood. The chain employs TRBV4-3 and TRBJ2-1, with TRBD2 identical over 12 bases. The sequence derives from a woman aged 18-29 years with acute or convalescent COVID-19. Written as DNA, the CDR3 is TGCGCCAGCAGCACCGGACTAGCGGGAAACGATGAGCAGTTCTTC. This translates into CASSTGLAGNDEQFF.